There are a few counts of the clone carrying this TCR beta chain. Its antigen is not identified. This sample is part of a study of response to subunit inactivated influenza vaccine. Study-wide results and limits: The authors suggested that every seasonal influenza vaccination recruits few new T cells.

This CDR3 is 14 amino acids long. Trimming cost V 6 bases and J 3 bases; bases outside gene matches: 6. Germline V gives CDR1 ENHRY, CDR2 SYGVKD. TCRdb re-derived calls from the RT-PCR reads in MiXCR, one entry per CDR3 protein. The sample has approximately 700,000 distinct CDR3 sequences; approximately 14% are singletons. The receptor was derived from a man aged 50-60 years who received an inactivated influenza vaccine. The chain links TRBV10-3 to TRBJ2-7; 9 nucleotides match TRBD1. The specimen was PBMCs from blood, collected approximately 13 days after vaccination. The CDR3 coding sequence is TGTGCCATCAGCCTGCCGGGACAGGGCTACGAGCAGTACTTC. Amino acids: CAISLPGQGYEQYF.